The following is a TCR beta chain sequence with its context. There are many counts of this clonotype. The antigen it binds to is not known. No base quality information exists; no much larger clone differs at one position. This specimen belongs to a study of T cells in Graves' hyperthyroidism and ophthalmopathy (dated by TCRdb to the late 2010s). Broadly, across the study: Peripheral blood samples were taken at initial diagnosis, before any treatment was given. The study also compared thyroid tissue and blood T-cell repertoires from more than 5 Graves' hyperthyroidism patients. After blood sampling, hyperthyroidism patients were treated with methimazole at a starting dose of 30 mg daily, and ophthalmopathy patients were treated with high-dose intravenous methylprednisolone. According to the paper, TCR Vbeta CDR3 sequencing was carried out on over 130 peripheral blood samples, which came from under 50 ophthalmopathy, 70 to 80 hyperthyroidism and roughly 17 progressor patients. An independent validation cohort of under 20 hyperthyroidism patients and approximately 17 patients who later progressed to ophthalmopathy tested prospective prediction of ophthalmopathy. To identify distinguishing TCR V-J signatures, a discovery cohort of around 100 patients was used, comprising some 43 with Graves' ophthalmopathy and 55 to 65 with stable Graves' hyperthyroidism. The 85 to 100 discovery patients were randomly split 7:3 into training and test sets.

Moderately to severely active disease, a Clinical Activity Score of at least 3, a NOSPECS grade of at least 4, and a duration under 3 months were present in ophthalmopathy patients. The study excluded patients with uncontrolled infections, other autoimmune diseases, pregnancy or lactation. Diagnoses relied on clinical symptoms, serum thyroxine and TRAb, thyroid ultrasound and orbital computed tomography. Ficoll-Paque density gradient centrifugation was used to isolate PBMCs from around 10 ml of fresh peripheral blood. Trizol reagent was used to extract total RNA, and RNA quality was then checked on an Agilent 2100 Bioanalyzer. Measured from the cysteine to the phenylalanine, the CDR3 is 12 residues long. The only DNA kept is the CDR3, 36 bases in frame from the first base. V loses 5 bases, J loses 6 bases, and the germline ends lie 8 bases apart. Looking up the germline V gene yields CDR1 SGHVS and CDR2 FNYEAQ.

Results the study describes overall, beyond this receptor: No statistical method was used to set the sample size in advance, and investigators knew the group allocation. Most expanded thyroid clonotypes (frequency above 0.001) were also detected in blood, suggesting blood repertoires may reflect thyroid immune responses. In validation, progression to ophthalmopathy was predicted by the model with about 70% sensitivity and nearly 75% specificity, a median of roughly 6.4 months before onset. In cross-validation, a model built on a 13 V-J signature told ophthalmopathy apart from stable hyperthyroidism with 87.88% sensitivity and 81% to 82% specificity, and in testing the same model reached 80%/75%.

The TCR beta CDR3 regions were amplified from RNA transcripts. The first round of RT-PCR for the TCR CDR3 was performed with the HTBI primer set and the Qiagen OneStep RT-PCR kit. Libraries were constructed in a second round of multiplex PCR, after which size selection and purification were performed. Libraries were sequenced paired-end with 100 bp reads on an Illumina HiSeq2000. The source study handled its data this way. SOAPnuke was used to process the raw data, throwing out any read that contained adapters or uncalled bases, had a mean Phred below 15, or lacked an exact constant-primer or identifier match. High-quality paired reads were merged using COPE v1.2.5, and each unique nucleotide sequence was defined as a clonotype. MiTCR v1.1 was used to align clonotypes to the IMGT TRBV, TRBD and TRBJ reference segments. The analysis included only V-J combinations with a frequency above 0.0001, which together covered over 98% of the repertoires. A TCS score was defined as the ratio between F50 (clonal expansion) and ExV (chaos), using BLOSUM62-based TCRdist between CDR3 peptides within each V-J. Welch's t-statistics and random forest reduced 450 to 600 V-J features to 13, which were used in a naive Bayes classifier (R e1071). TCRdb itself trimmed the public reads at Q25 with fastp, ran MiXCR and retained productive beta chains. Rows matching on CDR3 protein sequence are summarized as one entry with the most common DNA and genes. The V and J calls were not made by the authors but by TCRdb's processing. This sample comprises about half a million distinct CDR3 sequences, approximately 16% of them detected only once. Clones ranked in the top ten supply about 31% of the sample.

This sequence uses TRBV7-6 and TRBJ2-1; there is no confident call for the D gene. Source material: blood. This clonotype originated in a woman under 40 with Graves' ophthalmopathy. The CDR3 sequence is CASSPSGNEQFF. The sequenced DNA: TGTGCCAGCAGCCCCTCGGGCAATGAGCAGTTCTTC.